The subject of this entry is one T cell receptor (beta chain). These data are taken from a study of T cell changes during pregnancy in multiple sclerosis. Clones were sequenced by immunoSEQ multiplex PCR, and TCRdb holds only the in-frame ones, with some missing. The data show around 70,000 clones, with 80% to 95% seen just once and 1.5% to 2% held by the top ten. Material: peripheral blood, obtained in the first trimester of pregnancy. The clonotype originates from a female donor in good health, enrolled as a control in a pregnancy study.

Here the CDR3 DNA reads TGTGCCAGCTCCCGGACAGACAACACCGGGGAGCTGTTTTTT. Translated: CASSRTDNTGELFF. This rearrangement joins TRBV7-9 to TRBJ2-2, with D possibly being TRBD1 (6 bases). The CDR3 is 14 amino acids. Germline assignment: CDR1 SEHNR and CDR2 FQNEAQ (reference sequence). The V end was cut by 8 bases, the J end by 2 bases, with 12 bases between.